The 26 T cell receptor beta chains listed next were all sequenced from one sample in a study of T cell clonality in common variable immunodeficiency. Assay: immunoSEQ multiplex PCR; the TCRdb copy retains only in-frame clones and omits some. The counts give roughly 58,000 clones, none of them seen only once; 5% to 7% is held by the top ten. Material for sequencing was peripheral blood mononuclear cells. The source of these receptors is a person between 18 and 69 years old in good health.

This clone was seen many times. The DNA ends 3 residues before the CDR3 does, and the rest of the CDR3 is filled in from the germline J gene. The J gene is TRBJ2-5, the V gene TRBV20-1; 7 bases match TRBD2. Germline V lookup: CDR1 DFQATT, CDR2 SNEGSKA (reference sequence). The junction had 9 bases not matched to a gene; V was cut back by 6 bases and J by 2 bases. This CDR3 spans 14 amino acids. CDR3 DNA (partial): TGCAGTGCCACCAGCGGAGCGGGACAAGAGACC. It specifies CSATSGAGQET. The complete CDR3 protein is CSATSGAGQETQYF.

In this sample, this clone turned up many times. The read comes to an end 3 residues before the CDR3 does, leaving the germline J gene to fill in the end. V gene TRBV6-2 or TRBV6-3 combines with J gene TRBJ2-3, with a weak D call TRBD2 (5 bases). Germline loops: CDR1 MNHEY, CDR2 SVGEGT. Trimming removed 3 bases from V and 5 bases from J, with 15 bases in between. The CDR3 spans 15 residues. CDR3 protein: CASSYPAGVRDTQYF. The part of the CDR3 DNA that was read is TGTGCCAGCAGTTATCCTGCGGGTGTCCGAGATACG.

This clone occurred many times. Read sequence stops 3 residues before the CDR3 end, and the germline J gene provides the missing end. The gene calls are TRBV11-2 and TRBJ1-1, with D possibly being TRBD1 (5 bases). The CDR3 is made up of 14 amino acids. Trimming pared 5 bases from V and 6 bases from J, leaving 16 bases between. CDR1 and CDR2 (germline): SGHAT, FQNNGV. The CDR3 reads CASSHNTGDAEAFF. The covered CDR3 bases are TGTGCCAGCAGCCATAATACGGGGGACGCTGAA. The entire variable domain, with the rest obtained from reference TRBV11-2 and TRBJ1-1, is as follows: EAGVAQSPRYKIIEKRQSVAFWCNPISGHATLYWYQQILGQGPKLLIQFQNNGVVDDSQLPKDRFSAERLKGVDSTLKIQPAKLEDSAVYLCASSHNTGDAEAFFGQGTRLTVV.

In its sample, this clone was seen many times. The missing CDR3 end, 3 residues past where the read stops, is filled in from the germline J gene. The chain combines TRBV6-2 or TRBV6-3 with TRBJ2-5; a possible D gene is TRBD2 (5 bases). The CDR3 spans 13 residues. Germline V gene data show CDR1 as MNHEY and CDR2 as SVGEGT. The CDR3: CASSQISSGTQYF. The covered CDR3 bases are TGTGCCAGCAGTCAAATCTCGAGCGGCACC.

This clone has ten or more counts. The CDR3 bases that were read are TGTGCCAGCAGCATTAGCGGCACCGGGGAG. This gives the protein CASSISGTGE. The CDR3, in full, reads CASSISGTGELFF. The chain couples TRBV11-3 to TRBJ2-2, with a possible D match to TRBD2 (6 bases). The read terminates 3 residues before the CDR3 end, so the remaining end is supplied by the germline J gene. Trimming left V 5 bases short and J 4 bases short, with 8 bases between. This CDR3 has 13 residues. The germline V gene encodes CDR1 SGHNT and CDR2 YENEEA.

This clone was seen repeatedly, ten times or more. Incomplete CDR3 DNA: TGTGCCAGCTCACCACCGTTTAGCGGGAGGGCGGGGAATGAG. Protein product: CASSPPFSGRAGNE. The whole CDR3 protein reads CASSPPFSGRAGNEQFF. V and J are TRBV18 and TRBJ2-1; TRBD2 agrees at 11 bases. Sequencing ends 3 residues short of the CDR3 end; the germline J gene provides the rest. The CDR3 runs 17 residues. Losses at the gene ends were 0 bases for V and 7 bases for J; bases not matched to a gene: 8. CDR1 is KGHSH, CDR2 LQKENI, per germline.

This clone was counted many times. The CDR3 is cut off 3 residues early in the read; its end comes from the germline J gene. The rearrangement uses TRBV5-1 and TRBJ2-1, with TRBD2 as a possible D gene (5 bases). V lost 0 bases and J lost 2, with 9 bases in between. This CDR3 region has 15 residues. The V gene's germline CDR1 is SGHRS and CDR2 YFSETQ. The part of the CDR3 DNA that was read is TGCGCCAGCAGCTTGGAGGCGGGCCCCTACAATGAG. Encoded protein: CASSLEAGPYNE. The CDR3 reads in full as CASSLEAGPYNEQFF.

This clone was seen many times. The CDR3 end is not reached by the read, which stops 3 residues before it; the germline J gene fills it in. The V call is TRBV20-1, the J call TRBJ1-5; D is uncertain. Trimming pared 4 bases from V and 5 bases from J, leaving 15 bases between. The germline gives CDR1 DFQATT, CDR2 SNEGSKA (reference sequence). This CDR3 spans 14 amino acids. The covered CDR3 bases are TGCAGTGCTACAGGTCCCCAAGATCATCAGCCC. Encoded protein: CSATGPQDHQP. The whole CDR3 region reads CSATGPQDHQPQHF.

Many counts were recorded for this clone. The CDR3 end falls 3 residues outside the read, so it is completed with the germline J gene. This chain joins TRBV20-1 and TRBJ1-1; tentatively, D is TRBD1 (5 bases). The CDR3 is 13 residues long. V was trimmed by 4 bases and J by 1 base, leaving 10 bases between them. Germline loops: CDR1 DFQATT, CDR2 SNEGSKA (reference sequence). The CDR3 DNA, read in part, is TGCAGTGCTAAGGGGCTGGGGAACACTGAA. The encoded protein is CSAKGLGNTE. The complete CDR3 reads CSAKGLGNTEAFF.

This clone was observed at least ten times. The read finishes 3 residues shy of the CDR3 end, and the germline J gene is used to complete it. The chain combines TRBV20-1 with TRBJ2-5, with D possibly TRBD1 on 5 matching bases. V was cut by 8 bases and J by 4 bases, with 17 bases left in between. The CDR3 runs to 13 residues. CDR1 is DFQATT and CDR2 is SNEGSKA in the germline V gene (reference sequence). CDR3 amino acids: CSPLGAAGETQYF. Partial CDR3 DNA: TGCAGTCCCCTAGGGGCAGCAGGAGAGACC.

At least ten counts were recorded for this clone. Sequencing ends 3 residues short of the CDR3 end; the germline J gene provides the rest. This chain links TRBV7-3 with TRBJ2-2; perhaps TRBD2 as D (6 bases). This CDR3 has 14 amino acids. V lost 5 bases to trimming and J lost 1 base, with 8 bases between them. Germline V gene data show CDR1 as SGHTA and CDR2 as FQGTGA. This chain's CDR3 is CASSLSGNTGELFF. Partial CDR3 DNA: TGTGCCAGCAGCCTTAGCGGGAACACCGGGGAG. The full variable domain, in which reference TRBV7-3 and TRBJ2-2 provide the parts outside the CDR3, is GAGVSQTPSNKVTEKGKYVELRCDPISGHTALYWYRQSLGQGPEFLIYFQGTGAADDSGLPNDRFFAVRPEGSVSTLKIQRTERGDSAVYLCASSLSGNTGELFFGEGSRLTVL.

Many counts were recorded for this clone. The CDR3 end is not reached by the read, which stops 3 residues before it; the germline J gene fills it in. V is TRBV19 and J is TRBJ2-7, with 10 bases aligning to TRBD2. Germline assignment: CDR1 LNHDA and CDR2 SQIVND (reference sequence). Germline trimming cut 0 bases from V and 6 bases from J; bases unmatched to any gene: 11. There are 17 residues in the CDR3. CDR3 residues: CASSIDPPSGSSTEQYF. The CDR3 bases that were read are TGTGCCAGTAGTATAGATCCCCCTAGCGGGAGTTCAACCGAG.

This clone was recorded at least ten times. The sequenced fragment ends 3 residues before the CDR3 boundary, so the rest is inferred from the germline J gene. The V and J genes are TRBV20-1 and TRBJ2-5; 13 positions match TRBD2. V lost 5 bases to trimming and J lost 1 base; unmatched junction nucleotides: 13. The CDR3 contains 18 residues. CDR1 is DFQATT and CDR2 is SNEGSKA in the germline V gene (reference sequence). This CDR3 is CSADLGLAGATSQETQYF. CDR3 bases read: TGCAGTGCTGACCTCGGACTAGCGGGAGCAACAAGCCAAGAGACC.

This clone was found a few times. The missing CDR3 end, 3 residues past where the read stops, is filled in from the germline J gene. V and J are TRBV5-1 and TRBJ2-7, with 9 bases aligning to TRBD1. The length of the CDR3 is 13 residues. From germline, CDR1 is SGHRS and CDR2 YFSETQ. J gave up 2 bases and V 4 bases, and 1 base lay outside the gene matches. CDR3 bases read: TGCGCCAGCAGCGGGGACAGGGCCTACGAG. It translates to CASSGDRAYE. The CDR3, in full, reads CASSGDRAYEQYF.

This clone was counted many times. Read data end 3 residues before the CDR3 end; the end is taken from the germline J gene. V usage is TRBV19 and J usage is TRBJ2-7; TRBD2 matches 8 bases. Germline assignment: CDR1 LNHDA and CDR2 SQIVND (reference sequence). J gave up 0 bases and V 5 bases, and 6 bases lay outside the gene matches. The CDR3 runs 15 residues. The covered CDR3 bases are TGTGCCAGTAGTTTTAGCGGGATTGGCTCCTACGAG. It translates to CASSFSGIGSYE. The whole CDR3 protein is CASSFSGIGSYEQYF.

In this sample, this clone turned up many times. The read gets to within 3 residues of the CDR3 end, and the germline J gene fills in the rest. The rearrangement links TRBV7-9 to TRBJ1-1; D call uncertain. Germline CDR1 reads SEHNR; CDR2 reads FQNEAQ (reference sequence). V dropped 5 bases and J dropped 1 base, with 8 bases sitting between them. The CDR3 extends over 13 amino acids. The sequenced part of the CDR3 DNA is TGTGCCAGCAGCCTGACAAGGAACACTGAA. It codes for CASSLTRNTE. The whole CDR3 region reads CASSLTRNTEAFF.

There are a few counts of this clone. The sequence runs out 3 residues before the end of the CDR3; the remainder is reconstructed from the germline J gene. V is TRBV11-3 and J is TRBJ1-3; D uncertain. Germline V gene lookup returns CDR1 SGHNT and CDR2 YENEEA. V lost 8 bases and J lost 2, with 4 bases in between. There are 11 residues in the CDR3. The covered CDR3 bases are TGTGCCAGCGGCCCTGGAAACACC. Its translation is CASGPGNT. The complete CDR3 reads CASGPGNTIYF.

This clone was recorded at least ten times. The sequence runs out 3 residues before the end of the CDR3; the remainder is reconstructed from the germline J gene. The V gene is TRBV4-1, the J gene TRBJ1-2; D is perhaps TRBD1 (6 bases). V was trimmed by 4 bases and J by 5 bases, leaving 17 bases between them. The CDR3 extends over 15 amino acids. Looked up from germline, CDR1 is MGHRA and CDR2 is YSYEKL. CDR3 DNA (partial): TGCGCCAGCAGCCCGGCGGGGGCCTTAGGGTATGGC. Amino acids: CASSPAGALGYG. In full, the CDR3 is CASSPAGALGYGYTF.

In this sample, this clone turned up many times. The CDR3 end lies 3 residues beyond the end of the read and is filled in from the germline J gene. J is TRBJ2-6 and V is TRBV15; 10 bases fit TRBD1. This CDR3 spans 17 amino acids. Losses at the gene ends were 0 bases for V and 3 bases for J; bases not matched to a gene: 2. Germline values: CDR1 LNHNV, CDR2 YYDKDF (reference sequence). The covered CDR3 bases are TGTGCCACCAGCAGAGACGGGACAGGGGTTGGGGCCAACGTC. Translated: CATSRDGTGVGANV. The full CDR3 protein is CATSRDGTGVGANVLTF.

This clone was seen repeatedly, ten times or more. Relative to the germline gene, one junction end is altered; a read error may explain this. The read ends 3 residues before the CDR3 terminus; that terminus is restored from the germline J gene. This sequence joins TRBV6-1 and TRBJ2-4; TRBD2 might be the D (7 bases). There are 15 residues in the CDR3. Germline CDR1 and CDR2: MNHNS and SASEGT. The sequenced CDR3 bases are TGTGCCAGCAGGGAAGCGGGACAAGCCAAAAACATT. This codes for CASREAGQAKNI. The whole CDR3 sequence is CASREAGQAKNIQYF.

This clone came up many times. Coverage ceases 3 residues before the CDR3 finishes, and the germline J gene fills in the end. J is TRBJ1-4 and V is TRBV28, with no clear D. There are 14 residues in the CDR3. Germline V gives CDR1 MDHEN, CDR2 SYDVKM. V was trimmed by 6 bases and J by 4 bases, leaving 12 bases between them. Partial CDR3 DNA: TGTGCCAGCAGCTCTGGACGGGGTAATGAAAAA. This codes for CASSSGRGNEK. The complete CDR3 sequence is CASSSGRGNEKLFF.

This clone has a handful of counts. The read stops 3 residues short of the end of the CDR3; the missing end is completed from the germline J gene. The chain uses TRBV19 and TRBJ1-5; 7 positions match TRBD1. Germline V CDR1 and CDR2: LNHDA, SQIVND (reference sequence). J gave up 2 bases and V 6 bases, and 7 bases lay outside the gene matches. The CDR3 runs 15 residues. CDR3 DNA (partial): TGTGCCAGTAGATTCCAGGGGGTCGGCAATCAGCCC. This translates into CASRFQGVGNQP. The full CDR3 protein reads CASRFQGVGNQPQHF.

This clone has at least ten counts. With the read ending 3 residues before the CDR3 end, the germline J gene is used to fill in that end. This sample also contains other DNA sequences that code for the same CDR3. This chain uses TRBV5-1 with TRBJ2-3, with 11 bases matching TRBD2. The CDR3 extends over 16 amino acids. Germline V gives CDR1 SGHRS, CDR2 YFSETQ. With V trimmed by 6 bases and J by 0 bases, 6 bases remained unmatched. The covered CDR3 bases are TGCGCCAGCAATAGTGGACTAGCGGGTAGCACAGATACG. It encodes CASNSGLAGSTDT. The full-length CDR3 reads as CASNSGLAGSTDTQYF. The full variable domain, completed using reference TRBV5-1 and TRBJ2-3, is KAGVTQTPRYLIKTRGQQVTLSCSPISGHRSVSWYQQTPGQGLQFLFEYFSETQRNKGNFPGRFSGRQFSNSRSEMNVSTLELGDSALYLCASNSGLAGSTDTQYFGPGTRLTVL.

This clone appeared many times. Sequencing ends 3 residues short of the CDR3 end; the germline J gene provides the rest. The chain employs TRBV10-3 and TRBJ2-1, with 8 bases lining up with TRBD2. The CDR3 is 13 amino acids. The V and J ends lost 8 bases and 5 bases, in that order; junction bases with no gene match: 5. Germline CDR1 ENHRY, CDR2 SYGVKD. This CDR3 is CAIGLAADNEQFF. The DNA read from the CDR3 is TGTGCCATCGGACTAGCAGCCGACAATGAG.

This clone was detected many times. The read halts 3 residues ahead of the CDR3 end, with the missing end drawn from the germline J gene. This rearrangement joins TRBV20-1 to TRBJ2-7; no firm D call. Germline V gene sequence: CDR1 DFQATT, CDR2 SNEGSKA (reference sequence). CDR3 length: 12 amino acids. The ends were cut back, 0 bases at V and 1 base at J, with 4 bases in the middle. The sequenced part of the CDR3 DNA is TGCAGTGCTAGAGACAGGTCCTACGAG. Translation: CSARDRSYE. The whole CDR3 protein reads CSARDRSYEQYF.

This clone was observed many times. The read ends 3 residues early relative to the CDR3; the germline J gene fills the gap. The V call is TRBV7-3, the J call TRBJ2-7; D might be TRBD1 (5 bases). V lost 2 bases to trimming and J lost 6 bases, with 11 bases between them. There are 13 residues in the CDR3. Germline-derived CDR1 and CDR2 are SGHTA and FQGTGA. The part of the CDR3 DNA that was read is TGTGCCAGCAGCTTAGGGCAGGGTGGCGAG. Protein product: CASSLGQGGE. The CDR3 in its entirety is CASSLGQGGEQYF.